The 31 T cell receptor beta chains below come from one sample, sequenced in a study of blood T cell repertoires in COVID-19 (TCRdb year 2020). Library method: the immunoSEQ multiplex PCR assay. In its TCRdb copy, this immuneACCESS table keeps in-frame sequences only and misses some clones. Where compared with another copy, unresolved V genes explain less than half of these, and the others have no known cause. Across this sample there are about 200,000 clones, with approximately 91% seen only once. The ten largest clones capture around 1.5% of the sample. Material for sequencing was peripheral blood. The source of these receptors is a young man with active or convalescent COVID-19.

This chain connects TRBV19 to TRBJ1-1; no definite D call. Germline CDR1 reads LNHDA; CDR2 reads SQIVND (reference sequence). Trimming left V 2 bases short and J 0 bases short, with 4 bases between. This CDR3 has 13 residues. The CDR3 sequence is CASSIRMNTEAFF. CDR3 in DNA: TGTGCCAGTAGTATACGTATGAACACTGAAGCTTTCTTT.

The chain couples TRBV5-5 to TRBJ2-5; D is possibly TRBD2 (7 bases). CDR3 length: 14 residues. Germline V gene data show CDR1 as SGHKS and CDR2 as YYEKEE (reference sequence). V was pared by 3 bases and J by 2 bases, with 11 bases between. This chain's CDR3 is CASSSGGTQETQYF. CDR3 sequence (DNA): TGTGCCAGCAGCTCCGGGGGGACACAAGAGACCCAGTACTTC. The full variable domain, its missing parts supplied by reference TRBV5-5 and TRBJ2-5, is DAGVTQSPTHLIKTRGQQVTLRCSPISGHKSVSWYQQVLGQGPQFIFQYYEKEERGRGNFPDRFSARQFPNYSSELNVNALLLGDSALYLCASSSGGTQETQYFGPGTRLLVL.

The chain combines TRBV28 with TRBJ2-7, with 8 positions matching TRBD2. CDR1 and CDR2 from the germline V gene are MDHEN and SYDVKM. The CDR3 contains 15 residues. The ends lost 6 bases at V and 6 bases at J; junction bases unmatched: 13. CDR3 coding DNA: TGTGCCAGCAGCCTACCGGGACTAGTTCTTCGCGAGCAGTACTTC. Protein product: CASSLPGLVLREQYF.

CDR3 region: CASSTEKGAVNTEAFF. DNA of the CDR3: TGTGCCAGCAGTACTGAAAAGGGGGCTGTGAACACTGAAGCTTTCTTT. The chain combines TRBV5-6 with TRBJ1-1; 7 nucleotides align to TRBD1. Germline V gene lookup returns CDR1 SGHDT and CDR2 YYEEEE. CDR3 length equals 16 residues. Unmatched junction bases numbered 10, after V lost 5 bases and J lost 0 bases.

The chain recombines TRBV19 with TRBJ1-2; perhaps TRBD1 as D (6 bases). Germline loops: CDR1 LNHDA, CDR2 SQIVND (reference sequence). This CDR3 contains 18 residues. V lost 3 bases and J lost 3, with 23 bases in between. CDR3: CASSMVFRWAGVDYGYTF. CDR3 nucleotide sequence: TGTGCCAGTAGTATGGTCTTTCGGTGGGCAGGGGTGGACTATGGCTACACCTTC. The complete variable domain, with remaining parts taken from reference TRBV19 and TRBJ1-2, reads DGGITQSPKYLFRKEGQNVTLSCEQNLNHDAMYWYRQDPGQGLRLIYYSQIVNDFQKGDIAEGYSVSREKKESFPLTVTSAQKNPTAFYLCASSMVFRWAGVDYGYTFGSGTRLTVV.

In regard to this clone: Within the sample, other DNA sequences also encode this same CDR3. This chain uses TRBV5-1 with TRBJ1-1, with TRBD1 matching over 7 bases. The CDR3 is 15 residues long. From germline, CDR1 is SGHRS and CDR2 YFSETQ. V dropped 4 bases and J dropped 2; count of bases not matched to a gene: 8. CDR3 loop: CASSPRTGDNTEAFF. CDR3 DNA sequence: TGCGCCAGCAGCCCCCGGACAGGAGACAACACTGAAGCTTTCTTT.

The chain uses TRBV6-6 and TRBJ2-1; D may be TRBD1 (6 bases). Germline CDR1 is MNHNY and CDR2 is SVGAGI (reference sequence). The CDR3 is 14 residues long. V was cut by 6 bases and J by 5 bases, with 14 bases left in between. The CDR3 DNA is TGTGCCAGCAGAGCCCAGGACAGACACAATGAGCAGTTCTTC. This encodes CASRAQDRHNEQFF.

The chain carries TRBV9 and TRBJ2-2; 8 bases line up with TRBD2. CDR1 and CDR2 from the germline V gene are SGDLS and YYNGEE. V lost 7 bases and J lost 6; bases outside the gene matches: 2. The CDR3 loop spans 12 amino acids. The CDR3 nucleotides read TGTGCCAGCGAGCGGGGGCCCGGGGAGCTGTTTTTT. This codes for CASERGPGELFF.

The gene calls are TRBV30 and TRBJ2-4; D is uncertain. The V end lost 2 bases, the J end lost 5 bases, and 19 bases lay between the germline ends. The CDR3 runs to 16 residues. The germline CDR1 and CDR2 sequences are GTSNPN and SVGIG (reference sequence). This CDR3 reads CAWSLTSSLWQNIQYF. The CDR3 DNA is TGTGCCTGGAGTCTCACCTCCTCATTGTGGCAAAACATTCAGTACTTC. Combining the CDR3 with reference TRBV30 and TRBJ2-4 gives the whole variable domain SQTIHQWPATLVQPVGSPLSLECTVEGTSNPNLYWYRQAAGRGLQLLFYSVGIGQISSEVPQNLSASRPQDRQFILSSKKLLLSDSGFYLCAWSLTSSLWQNIQYFGAGTRLSVL.

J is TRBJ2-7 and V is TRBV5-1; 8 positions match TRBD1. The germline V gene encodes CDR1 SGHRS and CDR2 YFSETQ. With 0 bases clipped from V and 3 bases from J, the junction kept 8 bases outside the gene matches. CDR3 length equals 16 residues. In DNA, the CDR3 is TGCGCCAGCAGCTTGGTCCTGGGACAGGCTGTCTACGAGCAGTACTTC. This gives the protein CASSLVLGQAVYEQYF.

CDR3 in amino acids: CASSDGGTTNNEKLFF. The CDR3 coding sequence is TGTGCCAGCAGTGACGGGGGGACAACGAATAATGAAAAACTGTTTTTT. The chain combines TRBV6-1 with TRBJ1-4, with a possible D match to TRBD1 (6 bases). The V end was cut by 3 bases, the J end by 4 bases, with 15 bases between. CDR3 length equals 16 residues. Germline assignment: CDR1 MNHNS and CDR2 SASEGT.

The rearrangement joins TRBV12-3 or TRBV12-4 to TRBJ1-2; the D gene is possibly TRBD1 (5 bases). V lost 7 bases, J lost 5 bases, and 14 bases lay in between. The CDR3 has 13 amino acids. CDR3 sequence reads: CASTTSGGYGYTF. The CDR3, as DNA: TGTGCCAGCACAACCAGCGGGGGGTATGGCTACACCTTC.

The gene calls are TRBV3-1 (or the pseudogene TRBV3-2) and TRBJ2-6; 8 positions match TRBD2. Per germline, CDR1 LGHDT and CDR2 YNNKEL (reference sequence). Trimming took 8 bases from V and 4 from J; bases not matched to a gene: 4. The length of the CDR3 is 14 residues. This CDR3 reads CASEAGGGANVLTF. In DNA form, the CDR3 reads TGTGCCAGCGAGGCGGGAGGAGGGGCCAACGTCCTGACTTTC.

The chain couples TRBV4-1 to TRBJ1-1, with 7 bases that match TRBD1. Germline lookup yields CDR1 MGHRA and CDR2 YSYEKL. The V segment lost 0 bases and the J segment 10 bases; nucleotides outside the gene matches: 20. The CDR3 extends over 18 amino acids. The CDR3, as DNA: TGCGCCAGCAGCCAAGATCGTCCCCCCCAGGGGGTACACGTGCGAGCTTTCTTT. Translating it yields CASSQDRPPQGVHVRAFF.

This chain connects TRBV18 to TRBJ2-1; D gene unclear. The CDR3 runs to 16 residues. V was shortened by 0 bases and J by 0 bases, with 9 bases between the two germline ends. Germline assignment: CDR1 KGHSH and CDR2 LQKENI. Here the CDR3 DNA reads TGTGCCAGCTCACCACCGAGCGTTAGCTCCTACAATGAGCAGTTCTTC. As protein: CASSPPSVSSYNEQFF.

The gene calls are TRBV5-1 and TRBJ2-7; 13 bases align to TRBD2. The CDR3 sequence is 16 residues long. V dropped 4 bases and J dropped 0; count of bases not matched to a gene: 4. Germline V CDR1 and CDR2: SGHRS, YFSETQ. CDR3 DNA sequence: TGCGCCAGCAGCGCGGGACTAGCGGGGCCCTCCTACGAGCAGTACTTC. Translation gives CASSAGLAGPSYEQYF.

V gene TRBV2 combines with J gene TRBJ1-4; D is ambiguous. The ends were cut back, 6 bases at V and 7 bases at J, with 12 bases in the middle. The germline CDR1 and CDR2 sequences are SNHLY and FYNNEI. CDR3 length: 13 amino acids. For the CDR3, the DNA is TGTGCCAGCAGCGCGGATGTGGGTGAAAAACTGTTTTTT. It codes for CASSADVGEKLFF.

CDR3 sequence: CASSGSRRGGTEAFF. The DNA for the CDR3 is TGTGCCAGTAGTGGTAGCCGGCGGGGAGGGACTGAAGCTTTCTTT. The rearrangement uses TRBV19 and TRBJ1-1; D is undetermined. This CDR3 spans 15 amino acids. The V gene lost 5 bases and the J gene lost 5 bases, with 18 bases spanning the gap. CDR1 and CDR2 from the germline V gene are LNHDA and SQIVND (reference sequence).

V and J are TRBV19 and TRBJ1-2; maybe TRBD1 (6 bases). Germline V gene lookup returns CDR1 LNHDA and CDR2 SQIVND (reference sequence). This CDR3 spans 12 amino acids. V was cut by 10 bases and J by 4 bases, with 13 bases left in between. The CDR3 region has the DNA TGTGCCACCAGGGGTTTTCCCTATGGCTACACCTTC. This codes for CATRGFPYGYTF.

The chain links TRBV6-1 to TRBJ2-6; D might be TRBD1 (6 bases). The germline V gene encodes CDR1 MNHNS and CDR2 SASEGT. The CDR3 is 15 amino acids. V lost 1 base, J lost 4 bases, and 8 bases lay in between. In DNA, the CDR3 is TGTGCCAGCAGTGAAGTGGGGGCCGGGGCCAACGTCCTGACTTTC. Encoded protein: CASSEVGAGANVLTF.

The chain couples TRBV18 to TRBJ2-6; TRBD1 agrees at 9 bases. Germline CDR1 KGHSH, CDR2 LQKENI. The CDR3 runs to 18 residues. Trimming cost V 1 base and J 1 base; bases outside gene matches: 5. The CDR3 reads CASSPRGQGGSGANVLTF. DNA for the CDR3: TGTGCCAGCTCACCACGGGGACAGGGCGGGTCTGGGGCCAACGTCCTGACTTTC. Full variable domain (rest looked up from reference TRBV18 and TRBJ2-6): NAGVMQNPRHLVRRRGQEARLRCSPMKGHSHVYWYRQLPEEGLKFMVYLQKENIIDESGMPKERFSAEFPKEGPSILRIQQVVRGDSAAYFCASSPRGQGGSGANVLTFGAGSRLTVL.

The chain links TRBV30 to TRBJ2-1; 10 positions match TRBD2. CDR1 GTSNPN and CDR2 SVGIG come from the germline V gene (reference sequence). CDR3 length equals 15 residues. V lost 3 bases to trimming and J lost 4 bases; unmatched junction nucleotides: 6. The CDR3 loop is CAWSLGAGGYNEQFF. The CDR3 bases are TGTGCCTGGAGCCTGGGAGCGGGGGGGTACAATGAGCAGTTCTTC.

Here the CDR3 DNA reads TGTGCCAGCAGCTTGGCGGGAAGCACAGATACGCAGTATTTT. Amino acids: CASSLAGSTDTQYF. The V gene is TRBV5-4, the J gene TRBJ2-3; maybe TRBD2 (5 bases). The CDR3 totals 14 residues. Trimming shortened V by 0 bases and J by 0 bases, and 5 bases separated the two germline ends. Germline V gene data show CDR1 as SGHNT and CDR2 as YYREEE (reference sequence).

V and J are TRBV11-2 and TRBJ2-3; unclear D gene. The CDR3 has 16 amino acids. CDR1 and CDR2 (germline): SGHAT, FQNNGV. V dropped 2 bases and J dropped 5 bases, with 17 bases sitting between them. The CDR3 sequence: CASSLRLGLVGDTQYF. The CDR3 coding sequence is TGTGCCAGCAGCTTAAGGTTGGGTCTAGTTGGAGATACGCAGTATTTT.

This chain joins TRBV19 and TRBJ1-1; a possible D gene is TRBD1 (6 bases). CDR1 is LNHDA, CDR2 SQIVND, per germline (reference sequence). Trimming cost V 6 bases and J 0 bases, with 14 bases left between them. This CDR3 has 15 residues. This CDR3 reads CASRLQGSMNTEAFF. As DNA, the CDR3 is TGTGCCAGTAGGCTACAGGGCTCGATGAACACTGAAGCTTTCTTT.

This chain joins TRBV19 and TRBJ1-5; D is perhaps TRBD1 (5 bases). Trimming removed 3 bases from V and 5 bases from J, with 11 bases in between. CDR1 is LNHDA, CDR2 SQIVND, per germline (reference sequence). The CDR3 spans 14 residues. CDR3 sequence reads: CASSMLGGDQPQHF. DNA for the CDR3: TGTGCCAGTAGTATGCTCGGGGGGGATCAGCCCCAGCATTTT.

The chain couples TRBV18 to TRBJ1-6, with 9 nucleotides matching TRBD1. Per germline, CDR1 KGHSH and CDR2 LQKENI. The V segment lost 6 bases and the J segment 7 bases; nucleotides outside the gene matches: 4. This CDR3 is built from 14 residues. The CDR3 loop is CASSGTGSNSPLHF. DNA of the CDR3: TGTGCCAGCTCGGGGACAGGGTCAAATTCACCCCTCCACTTT.

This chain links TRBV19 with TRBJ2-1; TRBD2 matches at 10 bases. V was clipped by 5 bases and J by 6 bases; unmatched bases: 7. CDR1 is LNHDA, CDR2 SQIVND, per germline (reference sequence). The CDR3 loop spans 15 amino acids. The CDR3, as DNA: TGTGCCAGTAGTCGGCTAGCGGGAGTTCCCAATGAGCAGTTCTTC. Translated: CASSRLAGVPNEQFF.

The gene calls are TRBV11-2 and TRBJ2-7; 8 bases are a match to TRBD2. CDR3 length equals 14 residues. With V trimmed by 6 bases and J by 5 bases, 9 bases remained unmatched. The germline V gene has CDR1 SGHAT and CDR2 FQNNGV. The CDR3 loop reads CASREAGAVHEQYF. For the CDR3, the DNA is TGTGCCAGCAGAGAAGCGGGAGCGGTCCACGAGCAGTACTTC.

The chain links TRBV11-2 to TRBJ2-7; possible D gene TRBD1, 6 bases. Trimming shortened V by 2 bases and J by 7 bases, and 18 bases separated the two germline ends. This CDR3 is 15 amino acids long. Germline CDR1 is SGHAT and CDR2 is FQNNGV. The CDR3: CASSLSGDRTREQYF. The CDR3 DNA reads TGTGCCAGCAGCTTAAGTGGCGACAGGACGAGAGAGCAGTACTTC.

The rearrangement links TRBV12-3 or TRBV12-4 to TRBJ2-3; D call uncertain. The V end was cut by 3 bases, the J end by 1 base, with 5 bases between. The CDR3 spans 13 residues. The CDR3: CASSFSGTDTQYF. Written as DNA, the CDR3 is TGTGCCAGCAGTTTTAGTGGCACAGATACGCAGTATTTT.